This T cell receptor (beta chain) appears in the sequencing data of a study of blood T cells in healthy people across ages. Findings of the study overall: The donors' CMV status was not determined, possibly confounding changes in expanded clonotypes.

Through a sample-barcoded 5' primer and a J-beta primer mix, a second PCR was run for 7 to 11 cycles. Each cDNA molecule was tagged by a template-switch adaptor with 12 random nucleotides. Each CDR3 protein gets one entry after TCRdb re-called the 5' RACE reads with MiXCR. This sample has roughly 2 million distinct CDR3 sequences, with about 50% found just once. Germline V gene data show CDR1 as DFQATT and CDR2 as SNEGSKA (reference sequence). The CDR3 covers 14 residues. This clonotype was recorded a few times. The target antigen is unknown. The material sequenced was blood. The chain joins TRBV20-1 to TRBJ2-7, with TRBD2 matching 13 bases. The DNA end is a closer match to TRBJ2-5, so the J assignment may be wrong. The clonotype was recovered from a woman in her thirties or forties in good health. DNA of the CDR3: TGCAGTGCTAGTTCGGGACTAGCGGGGGAGACCCAGTACTTC. This sequence encodes CSASSGLAGETQYF.